The sequence of this TCR beta chain was determined in a study of OX40 agonist ivuxolimab in advanced cancers. The method was immunoSEQ multiplex PCR; TCRdb's version includes in-frame clones alone and lacks a portion of them. The table shows 60,000 to 75,000 clones, with around 90% occurring only once. Trimming shortened V by 1 base and J by 1 base, and 7 bases separated the two germline ends. Germline V lookup: CDR1 KGHSH, CDR2 LQKENI. The CDR3 extends over 15 amino acids. V gene TRBV18 combines with J gene TRBJ2-2; no definite D call. The receptor was isolated from an adult with an advanced solid tumor such as melanoma, head and neck, liver or kidney cancer. Sequencing was performed on CD4+ or CD8+ T cells sorted from blood, taken in a trial of the OX40 agonist ivuxolimab. CDR3 in amino acids: CASSPLGGNTGELFF. DNA of the CDR3: TGTGCCAGCTCACCACTGGGCGGGAACACCGGGGAGCTGTTTTTT.